The present T cell receptor beta chain was sequenced within a study of cytomegalovirus exposure and HLA in healthy donors. Germline V gives CDR1 LNHNV, CDR2 YYDKDF (reference sequence). Trimming at V came to 1 base and at J to 7 bases, leaving 7 bases not matched to a gene. The CDR3 totals 15 residues. A word on this clone: Its antigen is undetermined.

Primers included in the PCR were 60 Vbeta and 13 Jbeta primers. Some clones are missing from TCRdb's copy, which holds only in-frame ones; the method was immunoSEQ multiplex PCR. The table shows about 200,000 clones, with over 60% occurring only once. Study-wide points: High specificity and sensitivity for cytomegalovirus status were reported for the classifier. Cytomegalovirus association was assigned to around 150 TCR beta chains.

V gene TRBV15 combines with J gene TRBJ1-5; TRBD1 matches at 7 bases. This TCR came from a woman between 25 and 40 years old in good health and CMV-seropositive. Sample: PBMCs. This CDR3 is CATSRVDRAGQPQHF. The DNA for the CDR3 is TGTGCCACCAGCAGAGTCGACAGGGCCGGGCAGCCCCAGCATTTT.